The present T cell receptor beta chain was sequenced within a study of blood T cell repertoires in COVID-19. Study-level background: The samples span acute and convalescent COVID-19 from the United States, Italy and Spain. PBMCs, B-cell-depleted T cells, or T cells were the source of the cDNA or gDNA that made up the material.

In the original workflow: Amplification with reference gene primers provided the estimates of nucleated cell counts. Using immunoSEQ multiplex PCR, the repertoire was profiled, and TCRdb retains in-frame clones only, with some absent. V, J and clone size reflect that table, while D and trimming were determined from the DNA. Found here are around 100,000 clones, about 80% of them singletons; the top ten hold roughly 3.3%. Specimen: peripheral blood. The receptor's source is a woman of 80 years or more with active or convalescent COVID-19.

The CDR3 protein is CASSVESDTQYF. CDR3 in DNA: TGTGCCAGCAGCGTAGAATCTGATACGCAGTATTTT. The chain has TRBV9 and TRBJ2-3; the D is unclear. The CDR3 runs to 12 residues. The ends were cut back, 0 bases at V and 6 bases at J, with 5 bases in the middle. Germline CDR1 SGDLS, CDR2 YYNGEE.